This T cell receptor (beta chain) was captured by sequencing in a study of cytomegalovirus exposure and HLA in healthy donors. Findings and limits, study-wide: Within an earlier analysis, most TCR beta V segments proved productive either about 87% or about 30% of the time. In a later analysis, several top co-occurrence clusters appeared linked to parvovirus B19, influenza, CMV and Epstein-Barr virus.

V gave up 2 bases and J gave up 8 bases; unmatched junction bases: 3. In germline, CDR1 is SGHNT, CDR2 YYREEE (reference sequence). This CDR3 region has 13 residues. It was with 60 Vbeta and 13 Jbeta primers that the PCR ran. Method: immunoSEQ multiplex PCR; TCRdb's copy keeps in-frame clones and lacks some. This sample's clone table lists around 130,000 clones. Comment on this clone: Antigen: not known.

The sequence derives from a woman aged 40 to 50 in good health and CMV-seronegative. The chain has TRBV5-4 and TRBJ1-4; TRBD1 matches at 7 bases. Sequencing was done on a sample of PBMCs. The CDR3 here is CASSFRQGEKLFF. In nucleotides, the CDR3 is TGTGCCAGCAGCTTTAGACAGGGCGAAAAACTGTTTTTT.